This T cell receptor (beta chain) was retrieved from a study of a mutant IDH1 vaccine in newly diagnosed glioma. Assay used: immunoSEQ multiplex PCR; TCRdb lists only in-frame clones, some missing. The top ten clones hold roughly 7% of a sample with just under 95,000 clones, around 80% of them seen once. V shed 4 bases, J shed 7 bases, and the junction held 8 bases outside the gene matches. The CDR3 spans 17 residues. Germline V gene data show CDR1 as SGHRS and CDR2 as YFSETQ. Sample time point: baseline, week 1 (first vaccination visit). The treatment denotes: pre-vaccination baseline after standard-of-care therapy.

The sample consisted of PBMCs, taken from a glioma patient treated with radiotherapy, temozolomide or both. The J gene is TRBJ2-1, the V gene TRBV5-1, with 16 bases identical to TRBD2. This receptor was identified in a man aged 40-55 years with glioma. The CDR3 nucleotides are TGCGCCAGCAGCCCGGGACTAGCGGGGGGGCAATTGAATGAGCAGTTCTTC. Encoded protein: CASSPGLAGGQLNEQFF.